Sequencing of this TCR beta chain was carried out in a study of blood T cell repertoires in COVID-19. Turning to the study itself: The United States, Italy and Spain provided the acute and convalescent COVID-19 samples. In each case, the material was cDNA or gDNA derived from T cells, B-cell-depleted T cells, or PBMCs.

Authors' methods: The authors estimated nucleated cell counts from reference gene primer amplification. Generated by immunoSEQ multiplex PCR, the TCRdb table keeps only in-frame clones and is missing some. The V and J calls and clone size come from that table; D and trimming were worked out from the DNA. Here the sample spans under 150,000 clones, roughly 86% being singletons. The CDR3 consists of 13 residues. CDR1 and CDR2 (germline): SGHKS, YYEKEE (reference sequence). V lost 2 bases and J lost 3, with 8 bases in between. This chain links TRBV5-5 with TRBJ1-2; D not certain. The sequenced sample was peripheral blood. This TCR derives from a man aged 45 to 65 with active or convalescent COVID-19. CDR3 in amino acids: CASSFRGDYGYTF. The CDR3 DNA follows: TGTGCCAGCAGCTTTCGCGGGGACTATGGCTACACCTTC.